This T cell receptor (beta chain) appears in the sequencing data of a study of T cell responses to AZD1222 COVID-19 vaccine. Study-level findings and limits: Mostly white British, mostly female donors; authors suggested clonal diversity may be underestimated. Just a handful of people given AZD1222 tested seropositive at baseline. Repertoires in all cases were sampled only once the peak T cell response had passed.

V shed 3 bases and J shed 8 bases, with 16 bases lying between them. The CDR3 runs to 14 residues. From germline, CDR1 is SGHVS and CDR2 FQNEAQ. Clones were read by immunoSEQ multiplex PCR, and TCRdb kept only the in-frame ones, dropping some. The sample lists fewer than 200,000 clones, about 89% occurring once. Sample share makes this clone medium-sized. Its cognate antigen is unknown. This receptor was taken from an adult in good health. The chain carries TRBV7-8 and TRBJ1-2, with D maybe TRBD1 (5 bases). This specimen consisted of peripheral blood, obtained on day 0 of AZD1222 vaccination. The CDR3 here is CASSLVQGTAGYTF. CDR3 in DNA: TGTGCCAGCAGCTTGGTCCAGGGCACGGCGGGCTACACCTTC.